This T cell receptor beta chain derives from a study of T cells in localized non-small cell lung cancer. The count of this clone is one. What it binds is not known. Assay used: immunoSEQ multiplex PCR; TCRdb lists only in-frame clones, some missing. Of about 51,000 clones in the sample, 81% were seen once. In germline, CDR1 is MNHEY, CDR2 SMNVEV (reference sequence). The CDR3 sequence is 15 residues long. After removal of 2 bases from V and 6 bases from J, the junction contained 5 bases not matched to a gene. Study results and limitations: The study linked higher blood T cell density to longer overall survival. Maximal T cell clonality occurred in uninvolved adjacent lung, with tumor ranking below it. Across samples, adjacent lung featured a median 57 of the top 100 tumor clones.

This receptor was identified in a man aged 40 to 75 with stage III lung adenocarcinoma. The J gene is TRBJ2-7, the V gene TRBV27; 12 bases are a match to TRBD1. The specimen comprised peripheral blood mononuclear cells, sampled before any cancer treatment. CDR3 in amino acids: CASSLKGQGASEQYF. The CDR3 DNA follows: TGTGCCAGCAGTTTAAAGGGACAGGGGGCCTCCGAGCAGTACTTC.